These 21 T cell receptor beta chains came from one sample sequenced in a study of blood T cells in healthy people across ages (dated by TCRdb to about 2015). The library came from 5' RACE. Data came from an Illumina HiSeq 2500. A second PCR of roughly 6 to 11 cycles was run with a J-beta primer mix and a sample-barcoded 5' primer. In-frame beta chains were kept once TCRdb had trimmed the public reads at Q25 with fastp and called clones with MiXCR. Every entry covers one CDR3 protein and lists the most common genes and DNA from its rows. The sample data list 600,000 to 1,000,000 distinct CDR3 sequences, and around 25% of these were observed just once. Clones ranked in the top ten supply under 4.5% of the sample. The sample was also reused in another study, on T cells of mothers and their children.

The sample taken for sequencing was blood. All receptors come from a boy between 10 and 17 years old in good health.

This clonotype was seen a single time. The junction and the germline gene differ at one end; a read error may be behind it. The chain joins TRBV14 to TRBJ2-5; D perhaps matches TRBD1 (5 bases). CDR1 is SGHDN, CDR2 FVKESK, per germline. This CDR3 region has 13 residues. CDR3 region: CASSPRQQEPQYF. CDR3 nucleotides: TGTGCCAGCAGCCCAAGACAGCAAGAGCCCCAGTACTTC.

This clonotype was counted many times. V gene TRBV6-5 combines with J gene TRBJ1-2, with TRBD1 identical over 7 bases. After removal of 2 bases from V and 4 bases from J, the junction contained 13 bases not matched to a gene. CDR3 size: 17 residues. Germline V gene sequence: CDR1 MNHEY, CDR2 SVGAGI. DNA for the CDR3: TGTGCCAGCAGTTACCTACCCGGGACAGCCCTTATCTATGGCTACACCTTC. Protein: CASSYLPGTALIYGYTF.

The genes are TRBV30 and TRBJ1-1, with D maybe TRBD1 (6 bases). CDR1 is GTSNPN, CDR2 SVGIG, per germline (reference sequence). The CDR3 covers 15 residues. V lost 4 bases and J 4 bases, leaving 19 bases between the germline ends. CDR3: CAWKDSSQGTTEAFF. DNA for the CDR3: TGTGCCTGGAAAGATTCTAGTCAGGGGACCACTGAAGCTTTCTTT.

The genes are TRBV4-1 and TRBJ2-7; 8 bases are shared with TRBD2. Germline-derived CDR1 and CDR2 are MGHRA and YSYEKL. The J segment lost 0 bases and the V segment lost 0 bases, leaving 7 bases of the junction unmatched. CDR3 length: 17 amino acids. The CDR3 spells CASSQDPGLVSSYEQYF. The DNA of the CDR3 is TGCGCCAGCAGCCAAGATCCGGGACTAGTGAGCTCCTACGAGCAGTACTTC.

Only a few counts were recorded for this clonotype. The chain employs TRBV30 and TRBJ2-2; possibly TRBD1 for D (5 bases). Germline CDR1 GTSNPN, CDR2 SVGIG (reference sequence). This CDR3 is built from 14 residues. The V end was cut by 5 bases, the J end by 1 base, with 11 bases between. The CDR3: CAWDAGQNTGELFF. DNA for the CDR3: TGTGCCTGGGATGCTGGACAGAACACCGGGGAGCTGTTTTTT.

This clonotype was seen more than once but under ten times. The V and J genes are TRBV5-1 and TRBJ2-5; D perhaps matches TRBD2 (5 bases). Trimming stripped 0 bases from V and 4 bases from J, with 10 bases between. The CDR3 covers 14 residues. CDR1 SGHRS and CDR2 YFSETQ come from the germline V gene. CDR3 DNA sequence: TGCGCCAGCAGCTTGGGATTCGCGGGAGAGACCCAGTACTTC. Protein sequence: CASSLGFAGETQYF.

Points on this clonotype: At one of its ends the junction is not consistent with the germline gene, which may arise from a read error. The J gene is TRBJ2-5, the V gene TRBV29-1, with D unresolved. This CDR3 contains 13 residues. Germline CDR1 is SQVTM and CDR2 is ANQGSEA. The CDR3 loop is CSVGETTQETQCF. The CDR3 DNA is TGCAGCGTAGGAGAGACAACTCAAGAGACCCAGTGCTTC.

The CDR3 region is CASSSRLESDTQYF. The CDR3 DNA is TGCGCCAGCAGCTCAAGACTAGAATCAGATACGCAGTATTTT. V and J are TRBV5-1 and TRBJ2-3; tentative D call: TRBD2 (6 bases). This CDR3 region has 14 residues. The germline CDR1 and CDR2 sequences are SGHRS and YFSETQ. The V and J ends lost 3 bases and 4 bases respectively, with 12 bases between them.

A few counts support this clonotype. The CDR3 DNA reads as TGTGCCAGCTCACCACCGACAGGGACCGAAGCTTTCTTT. It encodes CASSPPTGTEAFF. This chain links TRBV18 with TRBJ1-1, with 7 nucleotides matching TRBD1. Germline V gene sequence: CDR1 KGHSH, CDR2 LQKENI. The CDR3 sequence is 13 residues long. V dropped 0 bases and J dropped 8; count of bases not matched to a gene: 3.

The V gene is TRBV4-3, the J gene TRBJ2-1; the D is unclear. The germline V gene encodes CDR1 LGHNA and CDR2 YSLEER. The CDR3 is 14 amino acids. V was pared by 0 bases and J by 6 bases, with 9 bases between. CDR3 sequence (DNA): TGCGCCAGCAGCCAAGATCCCTACGGCAATGAGCAGTTCTTC. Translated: CASSQDPYGNEQFF.

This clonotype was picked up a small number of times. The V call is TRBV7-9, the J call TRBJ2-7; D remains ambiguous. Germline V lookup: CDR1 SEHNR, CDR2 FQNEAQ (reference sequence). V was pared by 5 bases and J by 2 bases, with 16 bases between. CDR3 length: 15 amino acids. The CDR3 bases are TGTGCCAGCAGCGACTCGTCGGGCGGACCCTACGAGCAGTACTTC. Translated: CASSDSSGGPYEQYF.

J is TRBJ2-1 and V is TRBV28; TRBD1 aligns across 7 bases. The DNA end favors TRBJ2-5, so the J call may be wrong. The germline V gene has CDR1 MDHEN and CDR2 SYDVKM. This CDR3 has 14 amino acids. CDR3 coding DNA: TGTGCCAGCAGTCCCTCCAGGGGGAAGAAGACCCAGTACTTC. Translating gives CASSPSRGKKTQYF.

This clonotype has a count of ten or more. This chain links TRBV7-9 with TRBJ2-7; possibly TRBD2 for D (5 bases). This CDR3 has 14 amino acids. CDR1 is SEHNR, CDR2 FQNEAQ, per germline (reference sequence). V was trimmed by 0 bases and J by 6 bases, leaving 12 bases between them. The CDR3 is CASSLAASTLEQYF. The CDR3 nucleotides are TGTGCCAGCAGCTTAGCTGCTAGCACCCTCGAGCAGTACTTC.

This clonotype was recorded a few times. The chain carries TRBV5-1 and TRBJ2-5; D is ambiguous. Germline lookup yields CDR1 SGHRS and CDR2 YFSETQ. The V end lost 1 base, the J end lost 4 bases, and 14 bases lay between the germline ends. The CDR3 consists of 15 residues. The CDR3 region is CASSLFAAELETQYF. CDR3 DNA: TGCGCCAGCAGCTTGTTTGCGGCTGAACTAGAGACCCAGTACTTC. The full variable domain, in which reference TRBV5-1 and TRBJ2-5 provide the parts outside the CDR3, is KAGVTQTPRYLIKTRGQQVTLSCSPISGHRSVSWYQQTPGQGLQFLFEYFSETQRNKGNFPGRFSGRQFSNSRSEMNVSTLELGDSALYLCASSLFAAELETQYFGPGTRLLVL.

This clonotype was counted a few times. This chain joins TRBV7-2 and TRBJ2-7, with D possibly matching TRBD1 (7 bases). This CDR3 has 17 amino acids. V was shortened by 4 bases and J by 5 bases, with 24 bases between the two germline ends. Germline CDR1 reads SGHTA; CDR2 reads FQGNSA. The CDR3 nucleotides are TGTGCCAGCAGCTCCACTTACACAGGGGCCACGGGGGACGAGCAGTACTTC. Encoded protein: CASSSTYTGATGDEQYF.

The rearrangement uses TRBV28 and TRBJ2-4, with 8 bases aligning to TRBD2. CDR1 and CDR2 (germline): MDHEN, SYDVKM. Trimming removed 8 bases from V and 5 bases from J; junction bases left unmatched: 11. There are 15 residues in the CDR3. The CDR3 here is CASASPGLVQNIQYF. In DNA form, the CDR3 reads TGTGCCAGCGCCTCCCCGGGACTAGTCCAAAACATTCAGTACTTC.

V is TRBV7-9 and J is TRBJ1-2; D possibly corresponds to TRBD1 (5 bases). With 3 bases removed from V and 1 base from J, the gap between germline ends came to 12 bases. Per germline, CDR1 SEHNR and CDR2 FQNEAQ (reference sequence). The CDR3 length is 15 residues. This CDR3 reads CASSLEGHINYGYTF. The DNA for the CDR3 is TGTGCCAGCAGCTTGGAAGGACACATTAACTATGGCTACACCTTC.

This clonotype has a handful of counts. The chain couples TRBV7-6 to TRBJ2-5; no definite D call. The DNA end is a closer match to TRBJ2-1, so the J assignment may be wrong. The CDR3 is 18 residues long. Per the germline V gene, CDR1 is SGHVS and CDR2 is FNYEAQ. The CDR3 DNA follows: TGTGCCAGCAGCTTTTCCCCCAGGAACGGCCCGCTAGACAATGAGCAGTTCTTC. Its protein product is CASSFSPRNGPLDNEQFF.

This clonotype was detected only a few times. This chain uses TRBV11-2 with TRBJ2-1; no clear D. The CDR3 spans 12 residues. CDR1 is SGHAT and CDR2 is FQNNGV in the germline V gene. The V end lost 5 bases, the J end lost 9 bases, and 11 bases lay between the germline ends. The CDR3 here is CASSPHGGEQFF. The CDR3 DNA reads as TGTGCCAGCAGCCCTCACGGTGGTGAGCAGTTCTTC.

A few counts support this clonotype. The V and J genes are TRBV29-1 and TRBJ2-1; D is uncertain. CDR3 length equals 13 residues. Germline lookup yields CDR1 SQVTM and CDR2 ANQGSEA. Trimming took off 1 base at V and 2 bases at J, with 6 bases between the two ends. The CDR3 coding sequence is TGCAGCGTTGAAGCCCCTACCTACAATGAGCAGTTCTTC. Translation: CSVEAPTYNEQFF.

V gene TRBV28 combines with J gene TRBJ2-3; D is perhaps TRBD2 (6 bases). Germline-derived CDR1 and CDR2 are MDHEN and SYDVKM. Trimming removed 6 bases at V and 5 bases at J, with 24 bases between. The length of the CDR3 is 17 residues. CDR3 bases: TGTGCCAGCAGCCACCCCGGAGGGAGCGTGACCCAAGATACGCAGTATTTT. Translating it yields CASSHPGGSVTQDTQYF. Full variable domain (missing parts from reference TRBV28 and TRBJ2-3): DVKVTQSSRYLVKRTGEKVFLECVQDMDHENMFWYRQDPGLGLRLIYFSYDVKMKEKGDIPEGYSVSREKKERFSLILESASTNQTSMYLCASSHPGGSVTQDTQYFGPGTRLTVL.